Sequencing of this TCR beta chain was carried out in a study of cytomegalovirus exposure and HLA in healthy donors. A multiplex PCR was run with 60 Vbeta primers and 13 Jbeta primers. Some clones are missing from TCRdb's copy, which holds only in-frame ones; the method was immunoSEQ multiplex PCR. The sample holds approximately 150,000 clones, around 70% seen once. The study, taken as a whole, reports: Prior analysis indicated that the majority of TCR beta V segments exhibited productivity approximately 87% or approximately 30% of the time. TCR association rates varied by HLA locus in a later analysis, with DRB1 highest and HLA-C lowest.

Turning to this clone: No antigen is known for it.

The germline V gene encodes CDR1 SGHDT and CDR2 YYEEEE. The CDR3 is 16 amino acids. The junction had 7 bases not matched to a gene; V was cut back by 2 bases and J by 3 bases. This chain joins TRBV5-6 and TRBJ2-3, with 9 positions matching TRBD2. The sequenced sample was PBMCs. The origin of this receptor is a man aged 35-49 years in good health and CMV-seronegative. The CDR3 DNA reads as TGTGCCAGCAGCTTTAGCGGGGGACAATCGACAGATACGCAGTATTTT. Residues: CASSFSGGQSTDTQYF.